This T cell receptor beta chain was retrieved from a study of blood T cells in healthy people across ages. Study-wide findings and caveats: The diversity estimates, figures obtained from one million T cells, were considered underestimates. Per million T cells, TCR beta diversity dropped roughly linearly as age increased.

Comment on this clonotype: Its antigen remains unidentified.

The V end lost 1 base, the J end lost 12 bases, and 16 bases lay between the germline ends. CDR1 is LGHNT, CDR2 FRNRAP, per germline. The CDR3 has 14 residues. With a J-beta primer mix and a sample-barcoded 5' primer, a second PCR ran about 7 to 12 cycles. The authors tagged each cDNA molecule using a template-switch adaptor with 12 random nucleotides. TCRdb analysed the 5' RACE reads with MiXCR anew, one entry per CDR3 protein. Of 850,000 to 1,000,000 distinct CDR3 sequences in the sample, roughly half were seen once. V gene TRBV12-5 combines with J gene TRBJ2-1; D is unclear. Sequences were obtained from blood. The receptor was isolated from a woman aged 55-69 years in good health. CDR3 nucleotides: TGTGCTAGTGGTTTGGGAAACGGGCCTCGTGGGCAGTTCTTC. It translates to CASGLGNGPRGQFF.